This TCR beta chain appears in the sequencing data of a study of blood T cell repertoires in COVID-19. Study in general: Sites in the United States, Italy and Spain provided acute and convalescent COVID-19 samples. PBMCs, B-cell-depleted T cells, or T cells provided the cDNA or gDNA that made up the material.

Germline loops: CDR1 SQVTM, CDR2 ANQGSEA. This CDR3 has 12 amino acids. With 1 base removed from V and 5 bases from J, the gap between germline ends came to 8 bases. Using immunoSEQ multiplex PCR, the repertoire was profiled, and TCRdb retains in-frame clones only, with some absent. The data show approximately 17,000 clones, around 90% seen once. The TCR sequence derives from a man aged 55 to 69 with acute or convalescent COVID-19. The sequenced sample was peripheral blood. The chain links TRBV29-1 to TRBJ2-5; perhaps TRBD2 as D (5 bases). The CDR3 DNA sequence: TGCAGCGTTGAAGTGTCGGGGGAGACCCAGTACTTC. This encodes CSVEVSGETQYF.